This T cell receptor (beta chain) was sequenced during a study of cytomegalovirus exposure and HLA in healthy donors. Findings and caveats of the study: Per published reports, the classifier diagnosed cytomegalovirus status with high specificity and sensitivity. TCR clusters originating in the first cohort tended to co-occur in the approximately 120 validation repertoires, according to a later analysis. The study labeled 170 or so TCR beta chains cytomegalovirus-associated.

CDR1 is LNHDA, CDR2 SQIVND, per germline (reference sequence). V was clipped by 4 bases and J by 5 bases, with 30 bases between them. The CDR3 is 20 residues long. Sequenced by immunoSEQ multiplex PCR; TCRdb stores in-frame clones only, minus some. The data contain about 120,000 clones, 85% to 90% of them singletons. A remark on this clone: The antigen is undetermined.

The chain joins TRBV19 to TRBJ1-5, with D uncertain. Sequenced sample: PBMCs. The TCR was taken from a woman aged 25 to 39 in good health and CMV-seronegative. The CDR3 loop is CASSTPGRSFSRRPHQPQHF. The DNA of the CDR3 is TGTGCCAGTAGTACCCCCGGCCGGTCCTTCTCCCGGCGGCCCCATCAGCCCCAGCATTTT. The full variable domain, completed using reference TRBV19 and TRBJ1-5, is DGGITQSPKYLFRKEGQNVTLSCEQNLNHDAMYWYRQDPGQGLRLIYYSQIVNDFQKGDIAEGYSVSREKKESFPLTVTSAQKNPTAFYLCASSTPGRSFSRRPHQPQHFGDGTRLSIL.